Listed below are T cell receptor beta chains from one sample, sequenced in a study of response to subunit inactivated influenza vaccine. TCRdb re-derived calls from the RT-PCR reads in MiXCR, one entry per CDR3 protein. Of roughly 650,000 distinct CDR3 sequences listed, roughly 14% are singletons. The sample was PBMCs from blood, taken 11 to 12 days after vaccination. These receptor sequences come from a man aged 50-60 years who received an inactivated influenza vaccine. Each CDR3 is given with its conserved first and last residue. A D gene is named only where the DNA matches it firmly. Part of the rows lack a size; the others show once, few, many or a class for expanded clones.

size,V,D,J,CDR3,DNA
.,TRBV6-5,.,TRBJ1-2,CASSYPDVYGYTF,TGTGCCAGCAGTTACCCCGACGTCTATGGCTACACCTTC
many,TRBV24-1,TRBD2,TRBJ2-1,CATSDRLAVDEQFF,TGTGCCACCAGTGATCGACTAGCGGTAGATGAGCAGTTCTTC
few,TRBV7-9,.,TRBJ2-6,CASSLRPTGSGANVLTF,TGTGCCAGCAGCCTCCGCCCGACAGGCTCTGGGGCCAACGTCCTGACTTTC
few,TRBV24-1,.,TRBJ2-2,CATSERPTGELFF,TGTGCCACCAGTGAAAGGCCCACCGGGGAGCTGTTTTTT
few,TRBV5-6,.,TRBJ1-2,CASSLINQGGYGYTF,TGTGCCAGCAGCTTGATAAACCAGGGCGGCTATGGCTACACCTTC
few,TRBV7-9,.,TRBJ1-4,CASSGGTRNEKLFF,TGTGCCAGCAGCGGCGGGACACGCAATGAAAAACTGTTTTTT
.,TRBV2,.,TRBJ2-7,CASRKGSGSSYEQYF,TGTGCCAGCAGAAAGGGTAGCGGAAGCTCCTACGAGCAGTACTTC
.,TRBV30,.,TRBJ2-6,CAWSVWGSGANVLTF,TGTGCCTGGAGTGTATGGGGCTCTGGGGCCAACGTCCTGACTTTC
.,TRBV20-1,.,TRBJ2-7,CSARDLKSSYEQYF,TGCAGTGCTAGAGATCTTAAGAGCTCCTACGAGCAGTACTTC
few,TRBV5-1,TRBD1,TRBJ2-3,CASSKGQGADTQYF,TGCGCCAGCAGCAAGGGACAGGGGGCAGATACGCAGTATTTT
.,TRBV5-1,TRBD1,TRBJ2-7,CASSLGGQDVEQYF,TGCGCCAGCAGCTTGGGCGGACAGGATGTCGAGCAGTACTTC
.,TRBV7-9,.,TRBJ1-4,CASSLAGTDTNEKLFF,TGTGCCAGCAGCTTAGCGGGTACAGATACTAATGAAAAACTGTTTTTT
.,TRBV12-3/TRBV12-4,TRBD2,TRBJ2-3,CASSFTSGGADTQYF,TGTGCCAGCAGTTTTACTAGCGGGGGGGCAGATACGCAGTATTTT
.,TRBV25-1,.,TRBJ1-1,CASSEGGLMGTEAFF,TGTGCCAGCAGTGAGGGAGGCTTAATGGGGACTGAAGCTTTCTTT
many,TRBV4-3,.,TRBJ2-1,CASSQDGAGLGYNEQFF,TGCGCCAGCAGCCAAGATGGGGCAGGGCTGGGCTACAATGAGCAGTTCTTC
.,TRBV28,TRBD1,TRBJ1-1,CASRYRGAGTEAFF,TGTGCCAGCAGATACAGGGGGGCGGGGACTGAAGCTTTCTTT
.,TRBV6-2/TRBV6-3,TRBD2,TRBJ2-5,CASRLTSGGYQETQYF,TGTGCCAGCAGACTCACTAGCGGCGGGTACCAAGAGACCCAGTACTTC
.,TRBV11-2,.,TRBJ1-1,CASSLGSLTEAFF,TGTGCCAGCAGCTTAGGGAGCCTCACTGAAGCTTTCTTT
.,TRBV12-3/TRBV12-4,.,TRBJ2-7,CASSLGADWGEQYF,TGTGCCAGCAGTTTGGGCGCAGACTGGGGCGAGCAGTACTTC
few,TRBV12-3/TRBV12-4,TRBD1,TRBJ2-2,CASRSGTVNTGELFF,TGTGCCAGCAGGTCCGGGACAGTCAACACCGGGGAGCTGTTTTTT
.,TRBV6-2/TRBV6-3,.,TRBJ1-6,CASSDDSNSPLHF,TGTGCCAGCAGTGACGACAGTAATTCACCCCTCCACTTT
few,TRBV20-1,.,TRBJ1-1,CSALRGHTEAFF,TGCAGTGCCCTCCGTGGGCACACTGAAGCTTTCTTT
many,TRBV5-1,.,TRBJ2-2,CASSLLATNTGELFF,TGCGCCAGCAGCTTGTTGGCCACGAACACCGGGGAGCTGTTTTTT
.,TRBV7-9,TRBD2,TRBJ2-1,CASSTGGPFEQFF,TGTGCCAGCAGCACGGGAGGACCTTTTGAGCAGTTCTTC
.,TRBV20-1,TRBD2,TRBJ2-3,CSARVTLAGGTDTQYF,TGCAGTGCTAGAGTGACATTAGCGGGAGGTACAGATACGCAGTATTTT
many,TRBV4-3,TRBD1,TRBJ1-2,CASSQGIGTGVYGYTF,TGCGCCAGCAGCCAAGGGATCGGGACAGGGGTTTATGGCTACACCTTC
.,TRBV11-1,.,TRBJ2-7,CASSLGFSQAYEQYF,TGTGCCAGCAGCTTAGGTTTTTCACAGGCCTACGAGCAGTACTTC
.,TRBV28,TRBD2,TRBJ2-3,CASSLPLLAGTTTDTQYF,TGTGCCAGCAGTTTACCCCTTCTAGCGGGCACAACCACAGATACGCAGTATTTT
many,TRBV5-4,.,TRBJ2-7,CASSPTGTYEQYF,TGTGCCAGCAGCCCGACAGGAACCTACGAGCAGTACTTC
few,TRBV6-2/TRBV6-3,TRBD2,TRBJ2-7,CASRKTSGRGYEQYF,TGTGCCAGCAGAAAGACTAGCGGGAGAGGTTACGAGCAGTACTTC
many,TRBV11-2,TRBD1,TRBJ2-5,CASSSGGQGFHETQYF,TGTGCCAGCAGCTCGGGGGGACAGGGGTTCCACGAGACCCAGTACTTC
.,TRBV6-5,TRBD2,TRBJ2-5,CASSLAGAVETQYF,TGTGCCAGCAGCTTAGCGGGGGCTGTGGAGACCCAGTACTTC
many,TRBV12-3/TRBV12-4,.,TRBJ1-6,CASSHAGRNNSPLHF,TGTGCCAGCAGCCACGCCGGTCGAAATAATTCACCCCTCCACTTT
.,TRBV6-2/TRBV6-3,.,TRBJ2-7,CASSPQRLVDVGPQYF,TGTGCCAGCAGTCCCCAGCGCCTAGTAGATGTGGGCCCCCAGTACTTC
many,TRBV6-2/TRBV6-3,.,TRBJ2-2,CASSSMTTGELFF,TGTGCCAGCAGTTCCATGACCACCGGGGAGCTGTTTTTT
.,TRBV10-3,.,TRBJ2-7,CAISDARSMSYEQYF,TGTGCCATCAGTGATGCTAGATCCATGTCATACGAGCAGTACTTC
few,TRBV7-6,.,TRBJ1-2,CASSPRVLGGYTF,TGTGCCAGCAGCCCCCGGGTTCTCGGCGGCTACACCTTC
few,TRBV29-1,.,TRBJ2-3,CSAGGQTDTQYF,TGCAGCGCCGGGGGTCAGACAGATACGCAGTATTTT
few,TRBV5-1,TRBD2,TRBJ2-7,CASSQTISGRAGGEQYF,TGCGCCAGCAGCCAGACTATTAGCGGGAGGGCCGGGGGCGAGCAGTACTTC
.,TRBV20-1,.,TRBJ2-7,CSASLEWDSRGEQYF,TGCAGTGCCTCCCTAGAGTGGGACTCTCGCGGCGAGCAGTACTTC
few,TRBV16,.,TRBJ1-4,CASSQSTGANEKLFF,TGTGCCAGCAGCCAATCTACGGGGGCTAATGAAAAACTGTTTTTT
few,TRBV7-6,.,TRBJ2-2,CASSFLSGGKTGELFF,TGTGCCAGCAGCTTCCTTTCTGGGGGAAAGACCGGGGAGCTGTTTTTT
.,TRBV5-1,.,TRBJ2-7,CASSPRRGNSYEQYF,TGCGCCAGCAGTCCACGCCGAGGCAACTCCTACGAGCAGTACTTC
.,TRBV6-5,.,TRBJ2-1,CASSYQAANNEQFF,TGTGCCAGCAGTTACCAGGCGGCTAACAATGAGCAGTTCTTC
few,TRBV29-1,TRBD2,TRBJ2-1,CSARSGGFNEQFF,TGCAGCGCCCGCAGCGGGGGGTTCAATGAGCAGTTCTTC
few,TRBV20-1,.,TRBJ2-1,CSAKSVEQFF,TGCAGTGCTAAGAGCGTTGAGCAGTTCTTC
many,TRBV12-3/TRBV12-4,TRBD1,TRBJ2-2,CASSLGQGTGELFF,TGTGCCAGCAGTTTGGGACAGGGGACCGGGGAGCTGTTTTTT
.,TRBV29-1,.,TRBJ1-1,CSVRENTEAFF,TGCAGCGTCCGGGAGAACACTGAAGCTTTCTTT
once,TRBV11-3,.,TRBJ2-2,CASSPRGARTGELFF,TGTGCCAGCAGCCCTCGGGGGGCTCGCACCGGGGAGCTGTTTTTT
.,TRBV7-9,.,TRBJ1-6,CASSLRGGYNSPLHF,TGTGCCAGCAGCTTGAGGGGAGGCTATAATTCACCCCTCCACTTT
.,TRBV10-3,.,TRBJ1-1,CAISVGTGNTEAFF,TGTGCCATCAGTGTGGGAACAGGGAACACTGAAGCTTTCTTT
.,TRBV12-3/TRBV12-4,TRBD2,TRBJ2-3,CASSSSSGRAFPADTQYF,TGTGCCAGCAGTTCCTCTAGCGGGAGGGCCTTCCCCGCAGATACGCAGTATTTT